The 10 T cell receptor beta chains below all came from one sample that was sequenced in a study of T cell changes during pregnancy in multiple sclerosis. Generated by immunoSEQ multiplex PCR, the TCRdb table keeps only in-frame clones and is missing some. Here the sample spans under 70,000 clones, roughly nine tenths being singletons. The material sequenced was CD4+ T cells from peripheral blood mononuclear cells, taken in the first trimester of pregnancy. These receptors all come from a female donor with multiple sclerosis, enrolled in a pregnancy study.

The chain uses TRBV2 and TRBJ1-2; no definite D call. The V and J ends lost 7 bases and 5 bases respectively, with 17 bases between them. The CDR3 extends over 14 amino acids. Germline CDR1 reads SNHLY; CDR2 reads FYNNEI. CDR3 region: CASTSSDRTYGYTF. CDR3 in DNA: TGTGCCAGCACTAGTTCCGACCGAACTTATGGCTACACCTTC.

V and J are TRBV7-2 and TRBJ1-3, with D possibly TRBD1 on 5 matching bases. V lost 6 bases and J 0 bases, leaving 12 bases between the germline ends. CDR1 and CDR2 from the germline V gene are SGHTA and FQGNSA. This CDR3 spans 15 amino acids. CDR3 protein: CASSSLGGSGNTIYF. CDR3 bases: TGTGCCAGCAGTTCCCTGGGGGGCTCTGGAAACACCATATATTTT.

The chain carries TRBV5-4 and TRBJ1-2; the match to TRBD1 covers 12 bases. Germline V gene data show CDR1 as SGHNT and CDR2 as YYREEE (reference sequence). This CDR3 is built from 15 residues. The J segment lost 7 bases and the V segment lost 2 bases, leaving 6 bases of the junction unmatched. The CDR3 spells CASSLPGQGAVGYTF. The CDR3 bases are TGTGCCAGCAGCTTACCGGGACAGGGGGCGGTTGGCTACACCTTC.

The CDR3 sequence is CASSVGSNEKLFF. CDR3 coding DNA: TGTGCCAGCAGCGTCGGGAGTAATGAAAAACTGTTTTTT. The rearrangement uses TRBV7-3 and TRBJ1-4; D gene uncertain. CDR3 length: 13 amino acids. Germline CDR1 and CDR2: SGHTA and FQGTGA. V was trimmed by 5 bases and J by 4 bases, leaving 8 bases between them.

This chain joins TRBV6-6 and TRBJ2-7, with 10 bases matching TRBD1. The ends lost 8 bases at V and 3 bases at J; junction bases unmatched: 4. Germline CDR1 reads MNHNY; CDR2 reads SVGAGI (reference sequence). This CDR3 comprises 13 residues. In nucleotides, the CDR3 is TGTGCCAGCGCTCGGGACAGGGGCTACGAGCAGTACTTC. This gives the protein CASARDRGYEQYF.

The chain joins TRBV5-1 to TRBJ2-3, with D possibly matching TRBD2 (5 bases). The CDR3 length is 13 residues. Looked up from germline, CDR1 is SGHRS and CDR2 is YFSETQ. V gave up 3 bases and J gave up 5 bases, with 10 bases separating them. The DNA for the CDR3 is TGCGCCAGCAGCTCGAACGCGGGAGATACGCAGTATTTT. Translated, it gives CASSSNAGDTQYF. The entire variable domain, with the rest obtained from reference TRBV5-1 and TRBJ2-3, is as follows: KAGVTQTPRYLIKTRGQQVTLSCSPISGHRSVSWYQQTPGQGLQFLFEYFSETQRNKGNFPGRFSGRQFSNSRSEMNVSTLELGDSALYLCASSSNAGDTQYFGPGTRLTVL.

The CDR3 bases are TGTGCCAGCAGTGACCGGGCAGGGCTCTATGGCTACACCTTC. Encoded protein: CASSDRAGLYGYTF. The rearrangement joins TRBV2 to TRBJ1-2; D may be TRBD1 (5 bases). Looked up from germline, CDR1 is SNHLY and CDR2 is FYNNEI. The V end lost 3 bases, the J end lost 4 bases, and 12 bases lay between the germline ends. The CDR3 totals 14 residues.

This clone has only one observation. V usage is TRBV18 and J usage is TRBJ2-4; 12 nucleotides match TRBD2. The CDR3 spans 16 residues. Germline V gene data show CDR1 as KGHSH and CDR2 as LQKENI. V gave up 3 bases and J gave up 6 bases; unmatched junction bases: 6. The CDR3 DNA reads TGTGCCAGCTCACCGCTGTCTAGCGGGGGGGCAAACATTCAGTACTTC. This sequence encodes CASSPLSSGGANIQYF.

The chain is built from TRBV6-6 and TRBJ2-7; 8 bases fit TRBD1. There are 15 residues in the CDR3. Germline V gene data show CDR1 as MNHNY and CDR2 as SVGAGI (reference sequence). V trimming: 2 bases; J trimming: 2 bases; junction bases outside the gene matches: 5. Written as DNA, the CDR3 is TGTGCCAGCAGTTACGGCCGACAGGGGACCTACGAGCAGTACTTC. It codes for CASSYGRQGTYEQYF.

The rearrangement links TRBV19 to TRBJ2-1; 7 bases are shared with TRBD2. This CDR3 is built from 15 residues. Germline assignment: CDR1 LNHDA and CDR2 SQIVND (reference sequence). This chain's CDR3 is CATWRGAGSYNEQFF. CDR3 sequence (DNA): TGTGCTACCTGGAGGGGAGCGGGGTCCTACAATGAGCAGTTCTTC.